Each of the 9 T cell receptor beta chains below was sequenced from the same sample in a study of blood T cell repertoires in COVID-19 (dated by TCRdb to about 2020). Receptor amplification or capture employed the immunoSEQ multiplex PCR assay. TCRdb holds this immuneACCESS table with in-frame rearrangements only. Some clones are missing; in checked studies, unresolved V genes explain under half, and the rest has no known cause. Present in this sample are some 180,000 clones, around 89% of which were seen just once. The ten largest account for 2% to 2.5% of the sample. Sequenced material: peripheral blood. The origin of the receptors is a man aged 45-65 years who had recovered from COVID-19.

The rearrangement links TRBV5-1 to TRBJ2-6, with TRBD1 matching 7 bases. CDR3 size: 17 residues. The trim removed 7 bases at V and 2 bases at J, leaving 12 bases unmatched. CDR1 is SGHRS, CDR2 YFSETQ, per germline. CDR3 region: CASHRGPRAAGANVLTF. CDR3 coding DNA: TGCGCCAGCCACAGGGGCCCTAGGGCAGCTGGGGCCAACGTCCTGACTTTC.

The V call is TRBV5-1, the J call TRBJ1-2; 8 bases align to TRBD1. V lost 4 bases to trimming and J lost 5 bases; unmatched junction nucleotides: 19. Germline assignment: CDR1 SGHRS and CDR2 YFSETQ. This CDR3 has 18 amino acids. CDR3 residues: CASSGTTDREGTRYGYTF. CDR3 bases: TGCGCCAGCAGCGGGACGACGGACAGGGAAGGGACTCGTTATGGCTACACCTTC.

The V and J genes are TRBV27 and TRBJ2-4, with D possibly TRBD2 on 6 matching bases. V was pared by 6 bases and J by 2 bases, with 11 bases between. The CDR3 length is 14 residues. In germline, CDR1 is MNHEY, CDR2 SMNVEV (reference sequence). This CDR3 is CASRPAGTKNIQYF. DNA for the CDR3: TGTGCCAGCAGGCCGGCGGGGACCAAAAACATTCAGTACTTC.

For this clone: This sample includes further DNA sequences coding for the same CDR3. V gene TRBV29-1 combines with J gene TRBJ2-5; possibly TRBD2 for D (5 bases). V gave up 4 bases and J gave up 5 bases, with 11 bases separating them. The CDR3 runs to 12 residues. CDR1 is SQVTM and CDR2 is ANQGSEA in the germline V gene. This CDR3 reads CSVVGGEETQYF. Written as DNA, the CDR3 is TGCAGCGTTGTCGGAGGTGAGGAGACCCAGTACTTC.

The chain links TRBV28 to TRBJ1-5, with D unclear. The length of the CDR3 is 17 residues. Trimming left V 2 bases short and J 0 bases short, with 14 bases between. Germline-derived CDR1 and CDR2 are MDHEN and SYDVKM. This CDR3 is CASSLVDGPYSNQPQHF. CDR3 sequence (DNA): TGTGCCAGCAGTTTAGTGGATGGGCCTTATAGCAATCAGCCCCAGCATTTT.

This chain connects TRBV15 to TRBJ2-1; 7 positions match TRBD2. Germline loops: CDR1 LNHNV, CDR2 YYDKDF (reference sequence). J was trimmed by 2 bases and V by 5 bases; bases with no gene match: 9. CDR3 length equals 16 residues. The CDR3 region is CATSGGAGETYNEQFF. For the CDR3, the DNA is TGTGCCACCAGCGGAGGGGCGGGAGAGACCTACAATGAGCAGTTCTTC.

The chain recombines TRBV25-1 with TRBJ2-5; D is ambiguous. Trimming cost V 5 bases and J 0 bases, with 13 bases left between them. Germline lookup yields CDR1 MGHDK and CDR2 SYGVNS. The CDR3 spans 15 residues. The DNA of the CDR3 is TGTGCCAGCAGTAGAGGCTCGTCGTACCAAGAGACCCAGTACTTC. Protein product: CASSRGSSYQETQYF.

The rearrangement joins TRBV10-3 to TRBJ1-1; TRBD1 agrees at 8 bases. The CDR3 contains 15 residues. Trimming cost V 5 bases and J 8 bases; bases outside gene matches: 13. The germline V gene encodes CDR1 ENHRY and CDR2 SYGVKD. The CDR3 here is CAISPRQGLGWEAFF. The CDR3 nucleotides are TGTGCCATCAGTCCCCGACAGGGGTTGGGGTGGGAAGCTTTCTTT.

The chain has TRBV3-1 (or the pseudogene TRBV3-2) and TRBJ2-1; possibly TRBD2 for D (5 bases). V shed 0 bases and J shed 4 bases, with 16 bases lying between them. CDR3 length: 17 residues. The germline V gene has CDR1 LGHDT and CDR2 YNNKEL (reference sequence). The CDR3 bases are TGTGCCAGCAGCCAAGAAATGACCAGCACTAGATACAATGAGCAGTTCTTC. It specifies CASSQEMTSTRYNEQFF.